This T cell receptor beta chain was found in a study of T cell responses to AZD1222 COVID-19 vaccine. Findings and caveats of the study: A rise in Spike-specific TCR breadth and depth followed two AZD1222 doses. Researchers took repertoire samples only after the peak T cell response had come. Spike as a whole was targeted by vaccine-associated CD4 TCRs, dominant at 160-218 and 743-854.

Details on this clone: The antigen remains undetermined.

The CDR3 contains 13 residues. V lost 2 bases and J 2 bases, leaving 7 bases between the germline ends. In germline, CDR1 is SGHRS, CDR2 YFSETQ. Assay: immunoSEQ multiplex PCR; the TCRdb copy retains only in-frame clones and omits some. The sample lists more than 110,000 clones, roughly 90% occurring once. Source: peripheral blood, taken on day 0 of AZD1222 vaccination. This receptor was obtained from an adult in good health. The chain employs TRBV5-1 and TRBJ2-5; possible D gene TRBD2, 5 bases. The CDR3 loop is CASSFRRQETQYF. CDR3 DNA: TGCGCCAGCAGCTTCAGGAGGCAAGAGACCCAGTACTTC. The full variable domain, rest sourced from reference TRBV5-1 and TRBJ2-5, is KAGVTQTPRYLIKTRGQQVTLSCSPISGHRSVSWYQQTPGQGLQFLFEYFSETQRNKGNFPGRFSGRQFSNSRSEMNVSTLELGDSALYLCASSFRRQETQYFGPGTRLLVL.